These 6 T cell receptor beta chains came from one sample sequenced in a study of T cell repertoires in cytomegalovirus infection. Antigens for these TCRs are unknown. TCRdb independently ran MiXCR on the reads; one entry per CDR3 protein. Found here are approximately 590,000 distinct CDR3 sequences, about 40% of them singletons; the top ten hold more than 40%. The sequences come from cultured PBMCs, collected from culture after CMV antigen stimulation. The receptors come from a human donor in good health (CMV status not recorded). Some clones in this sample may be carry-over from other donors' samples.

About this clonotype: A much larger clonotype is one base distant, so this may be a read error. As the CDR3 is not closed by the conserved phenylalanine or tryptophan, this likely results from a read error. The CDR3 nucleotides read TGTGCCAGCAGCTTAGTTGGCCGCACAGATACGCAGTATCTT. Its protein is CASSLVGRTDTQYL. This sequence joins TRBV7-2 and TRBJ2-3; D call uncertain. The V end was cut by 1 base, the J end by 1 base, with 6 bases between. The germline V gene has CDR1 SGHTA and CDR2 FQGNSA. The CDR3 sequence is 14 residues long.

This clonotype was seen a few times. In nucleotides, the CDR3 is TGTGCCAGCAGTTCTCCCGGAGTCTCTGGGGCCAACGTCCTGACTTTC. Protein sequence: CASSSPGVSGANVLTF. The J gene is TRBJ2-6, the V gene TRBV28; D unresolved. The CDR3 contains 16 residues. V lost 4 bases to trimming and J lost 0 bases, with 10 bases between them. Germline CDR1 and CDR2: MDHEN and SYDVKM.

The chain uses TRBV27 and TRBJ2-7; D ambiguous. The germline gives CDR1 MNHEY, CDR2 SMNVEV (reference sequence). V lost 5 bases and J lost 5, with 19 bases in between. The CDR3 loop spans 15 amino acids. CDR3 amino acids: CASSPAERPRHEQYF. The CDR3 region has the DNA TGTGCCAGCAGTCCCGCCGAGCGCCCGCGCCACGAGCAGTACTTC.

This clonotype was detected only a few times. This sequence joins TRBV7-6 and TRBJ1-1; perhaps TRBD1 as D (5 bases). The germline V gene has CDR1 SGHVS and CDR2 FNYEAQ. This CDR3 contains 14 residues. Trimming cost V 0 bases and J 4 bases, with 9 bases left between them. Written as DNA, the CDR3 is TGTGCCAGCAGCTTAGCCAGGGAGGGCACTGAAGCTTTCTTT. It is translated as CASSLAREGTEAFF.

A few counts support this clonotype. The CDR3 sequence is CASSLLIQAGGGNTIYF. CDR3 coding DNA: TGTGCCAGCAGCTTGTTGATACAGGCCGGTGGTGGAAACACCATATATTTT. The V and J genes are TRBV7-2 and TRBJ1-3; TRBD1 is a possible D gene (5 bases). Trimming took 3 bases from V and 3 from J, leaving 18 bases between them. Germline loops: CDR1 SGHTA, CDR2 FQGNSA. CDR3 length: 17 residues. Using reference TRBV7-2 and TRBJ1-3 for the parts outside the CDR3, the full variable domain is GAGVSQSPSNKVTEKGKDVELRCDPISGHTALYWYRQSLGQGLEFLIYFQGNSAPDKSGLPSDRFSAERTGGSVSTLTIQRTQQEDSAVYLCASSLLIQAGGGNTIYFGEGSWLTVV.

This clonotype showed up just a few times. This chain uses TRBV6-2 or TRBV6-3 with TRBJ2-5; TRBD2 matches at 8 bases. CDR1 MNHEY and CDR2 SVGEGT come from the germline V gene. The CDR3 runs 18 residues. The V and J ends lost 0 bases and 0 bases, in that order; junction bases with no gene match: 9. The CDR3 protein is CASSYSLREARYQETQYF. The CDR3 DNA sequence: TGTGCCAGCAGTTACTCTTTGCGGGAGGCCCGGTACCAAGAGACCCAGTACTTC.